This TCR beta chain emerged from a study of cytomegalovirus exposure and HLA in healthy donors. Whole-study findings and limits: Some TCR beta chains (roughly 150 of them) were listed as cytomegalovirus-associated.

Sampled while nominally healthy, donors likely had unrecorded immune exposures. To note about this clone: Antigen: not known.

Germline lookup yields CDR1 MDHEN and CDR2 SYDVKM. The CDR3 totals 16 residues. The J segment lost 3 bases and the V segment lost 0 bases, leaving 3 bases of the junction unmatched. PCR was performed using 60 Vbeta and 13 Jbeta primers. Using immunoSEQ multiplex PCR, the repertoire was profiled, and TCRdb retains in-frame clones only, with some absent. The sample lists 100,000 to 150,000 clones, roughly 80% seen once, with 0.95% to 1.5% in the top ten. The chain is built from TRBV28 and TRBJ2-1, with TRBD2 matching 9 bases. The sequence was obtained from a girl aged 2 to 9 in good health and CMV-seronegative. The sequenced material came from PBMCs. The CDR3, as DNA: TGTGCCAGCAGTTTATGGTCTAGCGGGAACTACAATGAGCAGTTCTTC. Encoded protein: CASSLWSSGNYNEQFF.